The clone carrying this T cell receptor beta chain was observed a handful of times. Losses at the gene ends were 0 bases for V and 4 bases for J; bases not matched to a gene: 5. Per the germline V gene, CDR1 is SGHRS and CDR2 is YFSETQ. The CDR3 length is 15 residues. This record comes from a study of T-cell memory formation after mild COVID-19. TCRdb recomputed calls from the 5' RACE reads with MiXCR, one row per CDR3 protein. The sample includes over 60,000 distinct CDR3 sequences, 16% of them seen just once. V and J are TRBV5-1 and TRBJ2-3; 7 nucleotides align to TRBD1. This clonotype was obtained from an adult woman who had mild COVID-19 (a few samples of this study predate the infection). Cell type and time point are not known. The specimen was PBMCs or a T cell subset sorted from them (not recorded which). In DNA form, the CDR3 reads TGCGCCAGCAGCTTGGTTACAGGGGAAGCAGATACGCAGTATTTT. It codes for CASSLVTGEADTQYF.